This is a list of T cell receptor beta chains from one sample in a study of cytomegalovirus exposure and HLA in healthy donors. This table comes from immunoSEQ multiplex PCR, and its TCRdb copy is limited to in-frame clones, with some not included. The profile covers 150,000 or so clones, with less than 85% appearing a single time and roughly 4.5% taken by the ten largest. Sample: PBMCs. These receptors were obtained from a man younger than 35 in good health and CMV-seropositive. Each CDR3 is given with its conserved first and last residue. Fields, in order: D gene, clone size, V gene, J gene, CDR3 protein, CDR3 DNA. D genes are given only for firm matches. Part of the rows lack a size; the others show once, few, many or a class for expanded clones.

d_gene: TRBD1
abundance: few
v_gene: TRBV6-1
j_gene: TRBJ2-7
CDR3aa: CASSEAEGADYEQYF
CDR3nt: TGTGCCAGCAGTGAAGCTGAGGGGGCTGACTACGAGCAGTACTTC

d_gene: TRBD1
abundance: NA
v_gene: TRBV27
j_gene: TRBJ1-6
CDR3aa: CASSLSGQENSPLHF
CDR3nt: TGTGCCAGCAGTTTATCGGGACAGGAAAATTCACCCCTCCACTTT

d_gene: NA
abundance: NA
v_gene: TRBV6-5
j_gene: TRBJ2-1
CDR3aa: CASRTRSRINEQFF
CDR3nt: TGTGCCAGCAGAACGCGAAGTCGAATAAATGAGCAGTTCTTC

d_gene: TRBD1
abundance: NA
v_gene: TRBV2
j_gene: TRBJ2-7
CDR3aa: CASSLGQGASEQYF
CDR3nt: TGTGCCAGCAGTCTAGGACAGGGGGCCAGCGAGCAGTACTTC

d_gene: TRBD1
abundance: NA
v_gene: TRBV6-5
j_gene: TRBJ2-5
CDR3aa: CASKDRSGETQYF
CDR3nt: TGTGCCAGCAAGGACAGGAGTGGGGAGACCCAGTACTTC

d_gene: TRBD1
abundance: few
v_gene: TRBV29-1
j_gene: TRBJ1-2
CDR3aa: CSVRQGAKRGYTF
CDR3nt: TGCAGCGTTAGACAGGGGGCAAAGAGGGGCTACACCTTC

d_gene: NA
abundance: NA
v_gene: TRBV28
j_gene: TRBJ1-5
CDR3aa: CASSDQGANQPQHF
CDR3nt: TGTGCCAGCAGCGATCAGGGTGCTAATCAGCCCCAGCATTTT

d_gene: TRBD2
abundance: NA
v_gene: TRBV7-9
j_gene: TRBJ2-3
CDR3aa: CSSSGGYRTQYF
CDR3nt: TGTTCCAGCTCGGGGGGATACAGAACGCAGTATTTT

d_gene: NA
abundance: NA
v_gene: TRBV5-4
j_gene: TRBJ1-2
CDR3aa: CASSFGENYGYTF
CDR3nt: TGTGCCAGCAGCTTCGGGGAAAACTATGGCTACACCTTC

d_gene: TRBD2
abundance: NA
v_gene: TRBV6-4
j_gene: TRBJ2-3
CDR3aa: CASSDSRLAGRDTQYF
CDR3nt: TGTGCCAGCAGTGACTCGAGACTAGCGGGCAGGGATACGCAGTATTTT

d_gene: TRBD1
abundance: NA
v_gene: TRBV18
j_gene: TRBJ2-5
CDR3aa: CASSPTGGLETQYF
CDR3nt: TGTGCCAGCTCACCCACAGGGGGCCTAGAGACCCAGTACTTC

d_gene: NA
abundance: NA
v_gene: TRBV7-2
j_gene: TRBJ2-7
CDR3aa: CASSLVASSYEQYF
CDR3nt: TGTGCCAGCAGCTTAGTAGCATCCTCCTACGAGCAGTACTTC

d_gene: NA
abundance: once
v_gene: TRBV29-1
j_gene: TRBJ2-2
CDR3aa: CSVGSPGELFF
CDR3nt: TGCAGCGTGGGGAGCCCCGGGGAGCTGTTTTTT

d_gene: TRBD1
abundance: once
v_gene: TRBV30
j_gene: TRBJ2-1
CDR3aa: CAWTRDRGPPLSSYNEQFF
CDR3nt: TGTGCCTGGACTCGGGACAGGGGACCTCCCTTGAGCTCCTACAATGAGCAGTTCTTC

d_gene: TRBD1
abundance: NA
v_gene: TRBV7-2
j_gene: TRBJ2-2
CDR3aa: CASSLTLRDSNTGELFF
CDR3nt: TGTGCCAGCAGCTTAACGCTTCGGGACAGCAACACCGGGGAGCTGTTTTTT

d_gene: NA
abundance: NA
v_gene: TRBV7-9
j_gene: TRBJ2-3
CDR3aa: CASSRPGLRGTDTQYF
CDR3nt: TGTGCCAGCAGCCGCCCGGGTTTGCGGGGCACAGATACGCAGTATTTT

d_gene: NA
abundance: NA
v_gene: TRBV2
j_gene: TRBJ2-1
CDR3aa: CASSNGNYNEQFF
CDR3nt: TGTGCCAGCAGTAACGGGAACTACAATGAGCAGTTCTTC

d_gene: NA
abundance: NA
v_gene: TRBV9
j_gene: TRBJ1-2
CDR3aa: CASSVWGGGYTF
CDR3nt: TGTGCCAGCAGCGTTTGGGGGGGTGGCTACACCTTC

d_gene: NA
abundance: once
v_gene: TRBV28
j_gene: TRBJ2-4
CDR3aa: CASRPTGRNIQYF
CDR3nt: TGTGCCAGCAGACCGACAGGCAGGAACATTCAGTACTTC

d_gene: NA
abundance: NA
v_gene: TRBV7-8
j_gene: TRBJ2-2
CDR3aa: CASSSDHRNTGELFF
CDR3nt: TGTGCCAGCAGCTCCGACCACAGGAACACCGGGGAGCTGTTTTTT

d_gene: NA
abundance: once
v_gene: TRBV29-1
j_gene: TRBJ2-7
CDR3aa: CSVDSADEQYF
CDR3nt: TGCAGCGTTGACTCCGCGGACGAGCAGTACTTC

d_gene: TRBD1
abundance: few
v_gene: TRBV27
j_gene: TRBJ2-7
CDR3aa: CASSRSSGGWEQYF
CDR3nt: TGTGCCAGCAGTAGAAGTTCAGGGGGATGGGAGCAGTACTTC

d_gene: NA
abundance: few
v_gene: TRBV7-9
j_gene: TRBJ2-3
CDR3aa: CASSFLSSPLDTQYF
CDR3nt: TGTGCCAGCAGCTTCCTTAGCTCGCCCCTAGATACGCAGTATTTT

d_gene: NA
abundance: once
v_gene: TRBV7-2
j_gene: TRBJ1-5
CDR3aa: CASSTDRANQPQHF
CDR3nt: TGTGCCAGCAGCACGGACAGAGCTAATCAGCCCCAGCATTTT

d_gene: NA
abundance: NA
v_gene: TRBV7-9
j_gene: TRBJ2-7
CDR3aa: CASSPSRGDEQYF
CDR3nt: TGTGCCAGCAGCCCATCCAGGGGGGACGAGCAGTACTTC

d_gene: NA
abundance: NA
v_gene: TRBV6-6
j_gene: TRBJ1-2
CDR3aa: CASSYGAGPDGYTF
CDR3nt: TGTGCCAGCAGTTACGGGGCAGGGCCGGACGGCTACACCTTC

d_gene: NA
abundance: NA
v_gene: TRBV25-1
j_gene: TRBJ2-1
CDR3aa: CASSEGLYLHNEQFF
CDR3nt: TGTGCCAGCAGTGAAGGCCTGTACCTCCACAATGAGCAGTTCTTC

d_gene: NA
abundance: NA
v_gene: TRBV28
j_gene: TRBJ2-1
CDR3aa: CASSFASEQFF
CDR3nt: TGTGCCAGCAGTTTTGCGAGTGAGCAGTTCTTC

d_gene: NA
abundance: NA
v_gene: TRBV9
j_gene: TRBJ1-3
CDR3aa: CASSVDSGGGSGNTIYF
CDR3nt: TGTGCCAGCAGCGTAGATTCTGGGGGAGGCTCTGGAAACACCATATATTTT

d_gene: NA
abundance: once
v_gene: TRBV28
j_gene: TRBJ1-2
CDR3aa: CASSLMGSPRGYTF
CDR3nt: TGTGCCAGCAGTTTAATGGGGAGTCCGCGGGGCTACACCTTC

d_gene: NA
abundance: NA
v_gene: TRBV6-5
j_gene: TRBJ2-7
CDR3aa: CASRPPGFQNEQYF
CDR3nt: TGTGCCAGCAGGCCTCCAGGGTTTCAGAACGAGCAGTACTTC

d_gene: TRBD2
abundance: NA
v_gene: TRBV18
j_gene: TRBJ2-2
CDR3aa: CASSPYASGDGELFF
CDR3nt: TGTGCCAGCTCACCATACGCTAGCGGAGACGGGGAGCTGTTTTTT

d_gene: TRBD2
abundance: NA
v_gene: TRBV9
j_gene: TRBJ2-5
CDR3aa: CASSEAGGQETQYF
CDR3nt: TGTGCCAGCAGCGAAGCGGGGGGTCAAGAGACCCAGTACTTC

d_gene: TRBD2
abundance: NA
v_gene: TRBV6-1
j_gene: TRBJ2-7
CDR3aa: CASSATSASSYEQYF
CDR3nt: TGTGCCAGCAGCGCCACTAGCGCAAGCTCCTACGAGCAGTACTTC

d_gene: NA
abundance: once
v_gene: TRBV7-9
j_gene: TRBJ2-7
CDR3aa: CASSSRAEGESSYEQYF
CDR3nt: TGTGCCAGCAGCTCTAGGGCCGAAGGGGAAAGCTCCTACGAGCAGTACTTC

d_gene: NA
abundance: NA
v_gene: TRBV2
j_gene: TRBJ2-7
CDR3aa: CAGGGAVYEQYF
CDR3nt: TGTGCCGGAGGGGGGGCGGTCTACGAGCAGTACTTC

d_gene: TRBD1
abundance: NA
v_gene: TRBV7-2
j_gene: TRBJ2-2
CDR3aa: CASSPQGKSGELFF
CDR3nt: TGTGCCAGCAGCCCACAGGGGAAGTCCGGGGAGCTGTTTTTT

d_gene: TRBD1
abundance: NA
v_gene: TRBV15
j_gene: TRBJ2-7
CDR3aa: CATSRDETGPYEQYF
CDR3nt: TGTGCCACCAGCAGAGATGAGACAGGGCCCTACGAGCAGTACTTC

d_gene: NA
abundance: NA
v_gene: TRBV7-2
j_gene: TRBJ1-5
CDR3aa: CASSPDRDQPQHF
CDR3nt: TGTGCCAGCAGCCCTGACAGAGATCAGCCCCAGCATTTT

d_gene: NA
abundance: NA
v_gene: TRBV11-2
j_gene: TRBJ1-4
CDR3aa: CASSLGGPTSF
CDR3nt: TGTGCCAGCAGCTTGGGAGGGCCTACTTCTTTT

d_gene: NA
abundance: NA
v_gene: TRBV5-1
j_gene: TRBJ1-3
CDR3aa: CASSSGPLRGGNTIYF
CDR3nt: TGCGCCAGCAGCTCAGGACCACTCCGGGGAGGAAACACCATATATTTT

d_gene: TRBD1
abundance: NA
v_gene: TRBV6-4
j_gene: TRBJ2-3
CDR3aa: CASSDGQGAGTQYF
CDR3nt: TGTGCCAGCAGTGATGGACAGGGGGCCGGTACGCAGTATTTT

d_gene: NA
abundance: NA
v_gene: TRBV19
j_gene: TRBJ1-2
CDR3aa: CASSYLGGSEYGYTF
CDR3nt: TGTGCCAGTAGTTATCTCGGGGGTTCAGAATATGGCTACACCTTC

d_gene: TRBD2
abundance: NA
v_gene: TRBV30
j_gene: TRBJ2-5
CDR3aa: CAWTPRPGGWGKQETQYF
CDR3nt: TGTGCCTGGACCCCTAGGCCGGGAGGGTGGGGGAAACAAGAGACCCAGTACTTC

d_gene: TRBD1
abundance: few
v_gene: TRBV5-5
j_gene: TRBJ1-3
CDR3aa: CASSLALADRVVAPGNTIYF
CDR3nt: TGTGCCAGCAGCTTGGCCTTGGCGGACAGGGTGGTAGCTCCTGGAAACACCATATATTTT

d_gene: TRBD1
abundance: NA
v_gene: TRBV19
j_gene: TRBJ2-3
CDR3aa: CASSTRDRDSTDTQYF
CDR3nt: TGTGCCAGTAGTACCCGGGACAGGGATAGCACAGATACGCAGTATTTT

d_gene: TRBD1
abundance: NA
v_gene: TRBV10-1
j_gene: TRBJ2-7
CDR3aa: CASRKARDRVIYEQYF
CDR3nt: TGCGCCAGCAGAAAAGCTCGGGACAGGGTGATTTACGAGCAGTACTTC

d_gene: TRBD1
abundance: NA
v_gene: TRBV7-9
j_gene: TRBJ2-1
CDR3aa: CASSLPLGDQDRVVNEQFF
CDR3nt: TGTGCCAGCAGCTTACCCCTTGGGGATCAGGACAGGGTTGTCAATGAGCAGTTCTTC

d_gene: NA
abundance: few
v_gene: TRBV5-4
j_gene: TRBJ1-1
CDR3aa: CASSLTERRNTEAFF
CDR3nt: TGTGCCAGCAGCTTGACAGAGCGGAGGAACACTGAAGCTTTCTTT

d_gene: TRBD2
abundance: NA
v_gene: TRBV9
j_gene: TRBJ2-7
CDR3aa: CASSSGSAGVVEQYF
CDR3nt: TGTGCCAGCAGCTCGGGGTCAGCGGGAGTGGTTGAGCAGTACTTC

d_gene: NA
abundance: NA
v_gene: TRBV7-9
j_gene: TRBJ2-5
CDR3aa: CASSLVGRQETQYF
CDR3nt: TGTGCCAGCAGCTTAGTTGGGAGGCAAGAGACCCAGTACTTC

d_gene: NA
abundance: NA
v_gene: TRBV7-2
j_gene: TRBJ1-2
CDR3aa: CASSSTVSLGGYTF
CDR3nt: TGTGCCAGCAGCTCCACAGTATCTTTGGGTGGCTACACCTTC

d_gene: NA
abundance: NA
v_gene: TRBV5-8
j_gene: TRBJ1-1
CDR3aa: CASSYEPERSTEAFF
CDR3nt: TGTGCCAGCAGCTACGAACCGGAGCGGAGCACTGAAGCTTTCTTT

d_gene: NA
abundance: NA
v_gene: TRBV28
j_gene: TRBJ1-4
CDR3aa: CASSFSFIVGATNEKLFF
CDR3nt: TGTGCCAGCAGTTTTTCGTTTATTGTGGGGGCCACAAATGAAAAACTGTTTTTT

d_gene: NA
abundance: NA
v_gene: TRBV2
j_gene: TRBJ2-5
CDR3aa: CASSVSGETQYF
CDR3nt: TGTGCCAGCAGTGTTAGCGGAGAGACCCAGTACTTC

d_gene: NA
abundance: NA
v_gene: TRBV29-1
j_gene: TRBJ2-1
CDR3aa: CSVETGVPCNEQFF
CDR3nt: TGCAGCGTTGAAACGGGAGTCCCCTGCAATGAGCAGTTCTTC

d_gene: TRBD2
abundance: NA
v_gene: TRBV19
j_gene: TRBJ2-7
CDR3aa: CASSRTSGPFYEQYF
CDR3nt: TGTGCCAGTAGTAGGACTAGCGGGCCCTTCTACGAGCAGTACTTC

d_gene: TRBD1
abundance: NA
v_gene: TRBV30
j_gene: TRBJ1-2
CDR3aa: CAWSPKTGDGYTF
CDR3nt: TGTGCCTGGAGTCCAAAGACAGGGGACGGCTACACCTTC